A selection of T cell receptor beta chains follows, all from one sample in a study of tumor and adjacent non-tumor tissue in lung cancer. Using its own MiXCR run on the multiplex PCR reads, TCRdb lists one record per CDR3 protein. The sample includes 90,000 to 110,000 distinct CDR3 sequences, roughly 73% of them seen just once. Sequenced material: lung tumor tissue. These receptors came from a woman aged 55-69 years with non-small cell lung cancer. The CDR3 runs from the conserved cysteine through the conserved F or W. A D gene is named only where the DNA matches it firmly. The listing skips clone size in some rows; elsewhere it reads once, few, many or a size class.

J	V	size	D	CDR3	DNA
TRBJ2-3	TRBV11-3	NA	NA	CASSPAVQGGHTRYF	TGTGCCAGCAGCCCCGCCGTGCAGGGAGGTCATACCCGGTATTTT
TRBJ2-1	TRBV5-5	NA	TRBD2	CASMFRLAGGNEQFF	TGTGCCAGCATGTTTAGACTAGCGGGGGGCAATGAGCAGTTCTTC
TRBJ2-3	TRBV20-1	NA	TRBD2	CSARASVAGGADTQYF	TGCAGTGCTAGGGCCAGCGTAGCGGGAGGGGCGGATACGCAGTATTTT
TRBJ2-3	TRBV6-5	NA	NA	CASSYKVAPSTDTQYF	TGTGCCAGCAGTTACAAGGTAGCTCCTAGCACCGATACGCAGTATTTT
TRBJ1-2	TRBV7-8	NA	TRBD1	CASSWDSIHGCTF	TGTGCCAGCAGCTGGGACAGTATCCATGGCTGCACCTTC
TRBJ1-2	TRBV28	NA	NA	CAGGRSFYGYTF	TGTGCAGGGGGACGGAGTTTCTATGGCTACACCTTC
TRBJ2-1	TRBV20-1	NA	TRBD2	CSAPPASGSHNEQFF	TGCAGTGCGCCACCGGCTAGCGGGAGCCACAATGAGCAGTTCTTC
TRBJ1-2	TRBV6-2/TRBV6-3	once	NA	CASSYLTDRPYGYTF	TGTGCCAGCAGTTACTTAACTGACAGGCCCTATGGCTACACCTTC
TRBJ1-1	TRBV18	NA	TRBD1	CASSPYGTGDSRTEAFF	TGTGCCAGCTCACCTTACGGGACAGGGGATTCGAGAACTGAAGCTTTCTTC
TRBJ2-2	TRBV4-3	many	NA	CVSSQDTNTGELFF	TGCGTCAGCAGCCAAGATACCAACACCGGGGAGCTGTTTTTT
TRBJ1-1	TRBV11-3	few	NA	CASNLDSGRGTEAFF	TGTGCCAGTAACTTAGATTCGGGGAGGGGCACTGAAGCTTTCTTT
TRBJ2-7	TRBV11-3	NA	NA	CASNNRDGFSYEQYF	TGTGCCAGCAACAACAGGGACGGTTTTTCCTACGAGCAGTACTTC
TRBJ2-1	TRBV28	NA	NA	CASIFFGLANNEQFF	TGTGCCAGCATTTTTTTTGGTCTAGCGAACAATGAGCAGTTCTTC
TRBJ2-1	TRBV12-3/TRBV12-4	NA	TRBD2	CANSLPPLGGGASYEQFF	TGTGCCAACAGTTTACCCCCTTTAGGCGGGGGGGCTAGTTATGAGCAGTTCTTT
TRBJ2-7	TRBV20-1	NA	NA	CSASQDSVSHEQYF	TGCAGTGCAAGCCAGGACAGCGTTTCCCACGAACAGTACTTC
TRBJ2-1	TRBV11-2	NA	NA	CASSFNPRDQQMEQFF	TGTGCCAGCAGCTTTAATCCACGCGATCAACAGATGGAGCAGTTCTTC
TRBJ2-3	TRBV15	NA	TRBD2	CATSSRLAGNRDTQYF	TGTGCCACCAGCAGCCGACTAGCGGGGAACAGAGATACGCAGTATTTT
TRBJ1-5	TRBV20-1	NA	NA	CSAQPDDCQPQYF	TGCAGTGCTCAGCCCGATGACTGTCAGCCCCAGTACTTT
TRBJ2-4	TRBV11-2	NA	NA	CARSFPTRGNIQYF	TGTGCCCGCAGCTTCCCCACCAGAGGGAACATTCAATACTTC
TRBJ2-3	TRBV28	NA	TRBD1	CASRSPGTGVSKSDTQYF	TGTGCCAGCCGATCACCCGGGACAGGAGTCTCTAAGTCAGATACGCAGTATTTT